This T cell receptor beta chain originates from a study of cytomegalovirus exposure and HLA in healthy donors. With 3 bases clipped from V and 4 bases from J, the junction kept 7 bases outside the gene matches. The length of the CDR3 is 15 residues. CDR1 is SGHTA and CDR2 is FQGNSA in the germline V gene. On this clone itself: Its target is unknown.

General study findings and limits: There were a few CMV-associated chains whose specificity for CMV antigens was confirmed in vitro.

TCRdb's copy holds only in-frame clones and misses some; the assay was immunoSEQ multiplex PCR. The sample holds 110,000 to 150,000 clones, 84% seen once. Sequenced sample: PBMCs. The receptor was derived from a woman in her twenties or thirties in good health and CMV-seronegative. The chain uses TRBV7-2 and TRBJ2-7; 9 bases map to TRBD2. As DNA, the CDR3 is TGTGCCAGCAGCTTGCGCGGGGGGGGACCTTACGAGCAGTACTTC. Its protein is CASSLRGGGPYEQYF.